The following is a T cell receptor beta chain sequence with its context. This sample was taken from a study of response to subunit inactivated influenza vaccine. Germline CDR1 is MDHEN and CDR2 is SYDVKM. The length of the CDR3 is 11 residues. Trimming cost V 7 bases and J 5 bases, with 9 bases left between them. TCRdb called the RT-PCR reads again in MiXCR, with one record for every CDR3 protein. This sample has around 710,000 distinct CDR3 sequences; approximately 13% occur once, and the top ten carry around 7.3%. The receptor was isolated from a man aged 45-65 years who received an inactivated influenza vaccine. The sample here was PBMCs from blood, taken around 15 days before vaccination. The chain carries TRBV28 and TRBJ2-7; unclear D gene. This CDR3 reads CASIGGNEQYF. Written as DNA, the CDR3 is TGTGCCAGCATAGGCGGAAACGAGCAGTACTTC.